This TCR beta chain was sequenced during a study of blood T cell repertoires in COVID-19. At the level of the study: The United States, Italy and Spain supplied acute and convalescent COVID-19 samples. In each case, the material was cDNA or gDNA derived from T cells, B-cell-depleted T cells, or PBMCs.

Germline V gives CDR1 MGHRA, CDR2 YSYEKL. The CDR3 runs 13 residues. Participant age was about 18 to 100 years, and participants resided in around 24 US areas. Methods used by the authors: The authors estimated nucleated cell counts from reference gene primer amplification. The assay was immunoSEQ multiplex PCR, and TCRdb's table has in-frame clones only and misses some. V, J and clone size derive from that table, while D and trimming were established from the DNA sequence. The sample consists of some 220,000 clones, 88% of them appearing once. Worth noting for this clone: The junction does not match germline at one end; this may be a read error.

The chain uses TRBV4-1 and TRBJ1-5; D call uncertain. The receptor was isolated from a woman between 25 and 40 years old who had recovered from COVID-19. Sequenced: PBMCs or T cells enriched from blood (not recorded which). CDR3: CASSQDSDQPQHF. In DNA, the CDR3 is TGCGCCAGCAGCCAAGATAGCGATCAGCCCCAGCATTTT.